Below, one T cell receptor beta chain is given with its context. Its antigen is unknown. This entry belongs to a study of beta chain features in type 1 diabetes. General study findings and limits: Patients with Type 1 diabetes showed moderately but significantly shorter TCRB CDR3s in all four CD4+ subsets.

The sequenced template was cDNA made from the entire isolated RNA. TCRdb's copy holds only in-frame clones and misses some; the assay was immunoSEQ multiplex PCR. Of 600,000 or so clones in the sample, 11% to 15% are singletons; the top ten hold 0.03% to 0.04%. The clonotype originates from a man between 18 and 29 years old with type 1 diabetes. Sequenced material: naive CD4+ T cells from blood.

The CDR3 region is CASSDRTSGPLHF. CDR3 coding DNA: TGTGCCAGCAGTGACAGGACCTCTGGGCCCCTCCACTTT. The chain links TRBV2 to TRBJ1-6; D remains ambiguous. The CDR3 sequence is 13 residues long. The V end was cut by 3 bases, the J end by 13 bases, with 13 bases between. Germline V gene data show CDR1 as SNHLY and CDR2 as FYNNEI. Complete variable domain (other parts from reference TRBV2 and TRBJ1-6): EPEVTQTPSHQVTQMGQEVILRCVPISNHLYFYWYRQILGQKVEFLVSFYNNEISEKSEIFDDQFSVERPDGSNFTLKIRSTKLEDSAMYFCASSDRTSGPLHFGNGTRLTVT.